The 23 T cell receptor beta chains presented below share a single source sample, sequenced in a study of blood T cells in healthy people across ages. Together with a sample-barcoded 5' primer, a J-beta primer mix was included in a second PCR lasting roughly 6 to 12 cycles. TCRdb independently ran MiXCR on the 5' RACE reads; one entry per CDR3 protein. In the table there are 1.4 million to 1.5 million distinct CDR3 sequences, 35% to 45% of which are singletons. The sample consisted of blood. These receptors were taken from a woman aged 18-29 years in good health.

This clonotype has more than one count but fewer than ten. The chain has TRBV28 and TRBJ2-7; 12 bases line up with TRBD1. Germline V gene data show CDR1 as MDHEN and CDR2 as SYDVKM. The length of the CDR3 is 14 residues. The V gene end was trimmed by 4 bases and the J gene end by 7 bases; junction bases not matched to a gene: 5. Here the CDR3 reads CASSSGQGAVEQYF. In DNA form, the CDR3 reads TGTGCCAGCAGTTCGGGACAGGGGGCTGTAGAGCAGTACTTC.

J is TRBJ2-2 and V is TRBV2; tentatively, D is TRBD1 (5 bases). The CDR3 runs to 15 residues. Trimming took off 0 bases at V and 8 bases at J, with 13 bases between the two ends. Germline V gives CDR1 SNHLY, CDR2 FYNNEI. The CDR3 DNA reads TGTGCCAGCAGTGAAGCGCCCACCCAGGGAGGGGAGCTGTTTTTT. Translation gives CASSEAPTQGGELFF.

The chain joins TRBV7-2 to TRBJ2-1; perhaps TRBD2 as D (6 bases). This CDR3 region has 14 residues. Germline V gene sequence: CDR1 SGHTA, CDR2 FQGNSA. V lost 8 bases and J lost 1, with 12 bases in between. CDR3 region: CASGLALSYNEQFF. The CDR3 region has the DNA TGTGCCAGCGGGCTAGCGCTTTCCTACAATGAGCAGTTCTTC.

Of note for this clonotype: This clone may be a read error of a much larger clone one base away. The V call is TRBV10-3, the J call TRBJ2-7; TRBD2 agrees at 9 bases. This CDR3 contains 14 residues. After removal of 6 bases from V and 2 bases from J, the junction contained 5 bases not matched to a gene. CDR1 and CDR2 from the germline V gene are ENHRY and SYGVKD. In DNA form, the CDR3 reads TGTGCCATCAGGCCGAGCGGGGGGACCTACGAGCAGTACTTC. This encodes CAIRPSGGTYEQYF.

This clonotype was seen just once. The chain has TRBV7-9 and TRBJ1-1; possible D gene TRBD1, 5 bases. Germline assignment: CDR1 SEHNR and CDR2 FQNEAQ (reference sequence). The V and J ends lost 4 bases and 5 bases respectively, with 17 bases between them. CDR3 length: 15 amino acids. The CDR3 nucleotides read TGTGCCAGCAGCTGGGGGGGATCTGGGGGGACTGAAGCTTTCTTT. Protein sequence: CASSWGGSGGTEAFF.

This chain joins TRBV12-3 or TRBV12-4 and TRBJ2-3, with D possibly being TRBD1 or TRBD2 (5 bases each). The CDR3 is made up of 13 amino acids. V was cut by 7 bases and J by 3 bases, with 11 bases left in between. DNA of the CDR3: TGTGCCAGCACCCGCTGGGGGACAGATACGCAGTATTTT. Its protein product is CASTRWGTDTQYF.

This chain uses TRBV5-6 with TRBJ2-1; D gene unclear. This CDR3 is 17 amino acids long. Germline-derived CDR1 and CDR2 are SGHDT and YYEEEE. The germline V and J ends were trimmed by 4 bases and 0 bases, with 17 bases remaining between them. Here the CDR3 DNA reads TGTGCCAGCAGCCCCGTTCAGGTAGCCAGCTCCTACAATGAGCAGTTCTTC. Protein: CASSPVQVASSYNEQFF.

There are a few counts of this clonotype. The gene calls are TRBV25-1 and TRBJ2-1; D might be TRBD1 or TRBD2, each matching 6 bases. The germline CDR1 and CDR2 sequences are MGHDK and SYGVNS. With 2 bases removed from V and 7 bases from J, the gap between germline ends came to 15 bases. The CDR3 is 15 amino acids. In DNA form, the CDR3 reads TGTGCCAGCAGTGAACCTAGCGCCAGGGGAAATGAGCAGTTCTTC. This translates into CASSEPSARGNEQFF.

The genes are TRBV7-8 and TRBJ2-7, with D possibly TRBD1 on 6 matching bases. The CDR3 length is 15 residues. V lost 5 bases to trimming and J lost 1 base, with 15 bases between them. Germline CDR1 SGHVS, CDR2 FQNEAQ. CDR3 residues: CASSPRATGSYEQYF. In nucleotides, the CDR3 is TGTGCCAGCAGCCCCCGCGCGACAGGTTCCTACGAGCAGTACTTC.

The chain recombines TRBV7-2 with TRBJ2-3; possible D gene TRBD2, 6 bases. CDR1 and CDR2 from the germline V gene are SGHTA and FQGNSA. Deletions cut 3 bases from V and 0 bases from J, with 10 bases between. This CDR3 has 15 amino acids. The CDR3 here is CASSFGGRSTDTQYF. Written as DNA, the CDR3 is TGTGCCAGCAGCTTCGGAGGGAGGAGCACAGATACGCAGTATTTT.

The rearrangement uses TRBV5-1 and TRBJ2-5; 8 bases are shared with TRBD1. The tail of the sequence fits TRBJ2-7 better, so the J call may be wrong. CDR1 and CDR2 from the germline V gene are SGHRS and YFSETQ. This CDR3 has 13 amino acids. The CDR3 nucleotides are TGCGCCAGGTTGACAGGGGCAGCCTACGAGCAGTACTTC. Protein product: CARLTGAAYEQYF.

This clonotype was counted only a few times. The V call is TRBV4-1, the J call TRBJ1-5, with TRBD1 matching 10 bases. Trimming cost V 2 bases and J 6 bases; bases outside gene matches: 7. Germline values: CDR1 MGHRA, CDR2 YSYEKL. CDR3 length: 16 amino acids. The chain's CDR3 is CASSQSGQGGGQPQHF. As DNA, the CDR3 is TGCGCCAGCAGCCAATCAGGACAGGGGGGTGGTCAGCCCCAGCATTTT.

CDR3 protein: CASRIQGNQPQHF. The CDR3 coding sequence is TGTGCCAGCAGGATACAGGGAAATCAGCCCCAGCATTTT. V is TRBV6-1 and J is TRBJ1-5, with D perhaps matching TRBD1 (6 bases). V gave up 6 bases and J gave up 4 bases, with 10 bases separating them. The CDR3 contains 13 residues. The germline V gene has CDR1 MNHNS and CDR2 SASEGT.

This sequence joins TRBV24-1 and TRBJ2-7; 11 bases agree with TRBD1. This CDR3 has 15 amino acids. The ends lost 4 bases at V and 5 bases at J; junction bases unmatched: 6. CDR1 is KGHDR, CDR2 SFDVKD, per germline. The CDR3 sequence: CATSDWDRGLDEQYF. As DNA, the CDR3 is TGTGCCACCAGTGACTGGGACAGGGGGTTAGACGAGCAGTACTTC.

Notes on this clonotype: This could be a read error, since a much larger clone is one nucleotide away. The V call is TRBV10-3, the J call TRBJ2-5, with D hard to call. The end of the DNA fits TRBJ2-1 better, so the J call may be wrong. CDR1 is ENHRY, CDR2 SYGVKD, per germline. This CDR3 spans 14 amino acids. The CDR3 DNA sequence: TGTGCCATCAGTGACCCGAAACTCCAAGAGACCCAGTTCTTC. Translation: CAISDPKLQETQFF.

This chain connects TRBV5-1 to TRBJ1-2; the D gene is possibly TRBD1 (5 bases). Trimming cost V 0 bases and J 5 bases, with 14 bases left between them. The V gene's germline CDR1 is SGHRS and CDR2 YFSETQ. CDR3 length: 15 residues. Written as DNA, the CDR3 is TGCGCCAGCAGCTTGGGGTCAGGGAAGGAATATGGCTACACCTTC. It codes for CASSLGSGKEYGYTF.

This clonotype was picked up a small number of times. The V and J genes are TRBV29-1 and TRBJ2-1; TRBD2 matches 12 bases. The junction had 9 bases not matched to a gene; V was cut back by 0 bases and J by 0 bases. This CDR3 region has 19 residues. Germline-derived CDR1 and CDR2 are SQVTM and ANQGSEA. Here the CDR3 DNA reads TGCAGCGTTGAAGATCCCTCAGGACTAGCGGGGAGCTCCTACAATGAGCAGTTCTTC. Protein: CSVEDPSGLAGSSYNEQFF.

Here the CDR3 DNA reads TGTGCCAGCTCACCAAATAAGCTGAGCACAGATACGCAGTATTTT. Translated: CASSPNKLSTDTQYF. The genes are TRBV18 and TRBJ2-3; D call uncertain. Germline assignment: CDR1 KGHSH and CDR2 LQKENI. This CDR3 has 15 residues. V lost 2 bases, J lost 0 bases, and 9 bases lay in between. Combining the CDR3 with reference TRBV18 and TRBJ2-3 gives the whole variable domain NAGVMQNPRHLVRRRGQEARLRCSPMKGHSHVYWYRQLPEEGLKFMVYLQKENIIDESGMPKERFSAEFPKEGPSILRIQQVVRGDSAAYFCASSPNKLSTDTQYFGPGTRLTVL.

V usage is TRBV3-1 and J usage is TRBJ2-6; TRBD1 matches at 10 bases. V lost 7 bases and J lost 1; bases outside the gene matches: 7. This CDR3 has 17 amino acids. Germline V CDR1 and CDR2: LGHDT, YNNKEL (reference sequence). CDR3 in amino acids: CASTRQGAKSGANVLTF. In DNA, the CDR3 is TGTGCCAGCACCCGACAGGGGGCGAAATCTGGGGCCAACGTCCTGACTTTC. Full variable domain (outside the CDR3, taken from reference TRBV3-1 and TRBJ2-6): DTAVSQTPKYLVTQMGNDKSIKCEQNLGHDTMYWYKQDSKKFLKIMFSYNNKELIINETVPNRFSPKSPDKAHLNLHINSLELGDSAVYFCASTRQGAKSGANVLTFGAGSRLTVL.

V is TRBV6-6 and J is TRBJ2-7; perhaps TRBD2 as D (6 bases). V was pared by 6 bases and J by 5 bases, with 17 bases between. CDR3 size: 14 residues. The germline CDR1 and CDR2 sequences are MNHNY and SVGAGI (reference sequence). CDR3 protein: CASRTTAGRNEQYF. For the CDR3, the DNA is TGTGCCAGCAGGACCACGGCGGGGCGTAACGAGCAGTACTTC.

CDR3 sequence: CASSEDREAQYF. The DNA of the CDR3 is TGTGCCAGCAGTGAAGATCGGGAGGCCCAGTACTTC. The V call is TRBV2, the J call TRBJ2-5; 7 bases line up with TRBD2. Losses at the gene ends were 1 base for V and 9 bases for J; bases not matched to a gene: 2. The CDR3 has 12 amino acids. Germline-derived CDR1 and CDR2 are SNHLY and FYNNEI.

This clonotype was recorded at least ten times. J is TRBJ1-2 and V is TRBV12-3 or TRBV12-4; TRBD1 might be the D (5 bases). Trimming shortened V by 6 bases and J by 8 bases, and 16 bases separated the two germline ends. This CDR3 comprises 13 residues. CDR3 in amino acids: CASSIGAGRGYTF. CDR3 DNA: TGTGCCAGCAGCATAGGGGCAGGGCGGGGCTACACCTTC.

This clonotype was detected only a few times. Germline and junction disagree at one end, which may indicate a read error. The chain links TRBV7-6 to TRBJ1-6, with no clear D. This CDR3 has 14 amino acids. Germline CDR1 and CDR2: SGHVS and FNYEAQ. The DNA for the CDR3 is TGTGCCAGCAGTTTAGCAGCCTATAATTCACCCCTCCACTTT. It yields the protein CASSLAAYNSPLHF.